The source of this T cell receptor beta chain is a study of T-cell memory formation after mild COVID-19. At the level of the study: Largely donor-specific sequence clusters came from two donors. Findings of the study overall: Later expanders leaned CD4+, whereas clones that contracted between day 15 and 85 were balanced CD4/CD8.

With regard to this clonotype: Its matching antigen is unknown.

It was 5'RACE with constant-segment primers that produced the TCR alpha and TCR beta cDNA libraries, which carried sample barcodes and UMIs. MiXCR, applied by TCRdb to the 5' RACE reads, yields one record per CDR3 protein. This table has around 370,000 distinct CDR3 sequences, roughly 21% appearing once. This CDR3 has 16 amino acids. V was cut by 1 base and J by 7 bases, with 19 bases left in between. This chain connects TRBV12-3 or TRBV12-4 to TRBJ1-2; D call uncertain. The receptor was isolated from an adult woman who had mild COVID-19 (a few samples of this study predate the infection). Cell type and time point are not known. Sequenced sample: PBMCs or a T cell subset sorted from them (not recorded which). CDR3 sequence (DNA): TGTGCCAGCAGTTTAGTACAAGTCCGAGGGTATAGTGGCTACACCTTC. Translated, it gives CASSLVQVRGYSGYTF.